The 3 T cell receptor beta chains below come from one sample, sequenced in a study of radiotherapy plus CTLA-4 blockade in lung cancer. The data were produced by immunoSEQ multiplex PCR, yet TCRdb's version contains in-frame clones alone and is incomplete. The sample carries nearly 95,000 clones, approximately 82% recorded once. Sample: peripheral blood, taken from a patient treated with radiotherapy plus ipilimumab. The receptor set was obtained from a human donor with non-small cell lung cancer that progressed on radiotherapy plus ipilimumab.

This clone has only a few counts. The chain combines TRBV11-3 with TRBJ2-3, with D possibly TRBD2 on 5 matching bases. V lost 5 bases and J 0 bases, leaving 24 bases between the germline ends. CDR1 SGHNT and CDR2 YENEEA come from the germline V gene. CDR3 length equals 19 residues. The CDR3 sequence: CASSLTEPLSGRSTDTQYF. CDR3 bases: TGTGCCAGCAGCCTCACCGAGCCCCTAAGCGGCCGAAGCACAGATACGCAGTATTTT.

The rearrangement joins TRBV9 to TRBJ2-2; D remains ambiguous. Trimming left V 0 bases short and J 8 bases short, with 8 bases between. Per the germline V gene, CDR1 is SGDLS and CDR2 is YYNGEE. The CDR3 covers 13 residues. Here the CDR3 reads CASSVVRSGELFF. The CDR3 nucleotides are TGTGCCAGCAGCGTAGTTAGGTCTGGGGAGCTGTTTTTT.

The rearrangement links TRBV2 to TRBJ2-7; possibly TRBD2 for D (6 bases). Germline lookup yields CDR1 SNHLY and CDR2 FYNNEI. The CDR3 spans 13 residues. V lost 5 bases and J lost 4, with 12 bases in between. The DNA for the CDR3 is TGTGCCAGCAGTTGGCCGGGAGATTACGAGCAGTACGTC. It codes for CASSWPGDYEQYV.